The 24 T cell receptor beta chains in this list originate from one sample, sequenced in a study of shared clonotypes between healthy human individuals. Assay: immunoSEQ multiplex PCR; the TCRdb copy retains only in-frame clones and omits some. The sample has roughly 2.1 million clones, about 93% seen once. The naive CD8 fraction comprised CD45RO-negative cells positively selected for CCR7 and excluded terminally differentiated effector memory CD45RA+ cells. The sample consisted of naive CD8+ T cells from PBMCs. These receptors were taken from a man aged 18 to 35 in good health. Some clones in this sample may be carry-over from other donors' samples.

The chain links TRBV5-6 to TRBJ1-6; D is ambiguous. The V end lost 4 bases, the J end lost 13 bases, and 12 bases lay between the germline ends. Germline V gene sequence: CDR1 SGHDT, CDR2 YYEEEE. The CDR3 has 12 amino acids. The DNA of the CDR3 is TGTGCCAGCAGCGCAGGCACCCGCCCCCTCCACTTT. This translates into CASSAGTRPLHF.

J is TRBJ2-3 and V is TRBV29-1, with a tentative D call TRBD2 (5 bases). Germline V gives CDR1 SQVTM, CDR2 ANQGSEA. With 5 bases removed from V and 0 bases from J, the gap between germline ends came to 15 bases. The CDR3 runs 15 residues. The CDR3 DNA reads TGCAGCGTTCGAGGGTACTTTCCTAGCACAGATACGCAGTATTTT. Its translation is CSVRGYFPSTDTQYF.

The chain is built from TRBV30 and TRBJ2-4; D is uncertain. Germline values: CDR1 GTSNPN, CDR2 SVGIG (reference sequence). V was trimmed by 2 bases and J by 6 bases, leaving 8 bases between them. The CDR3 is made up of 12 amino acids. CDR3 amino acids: CAWSPIGNIQYF. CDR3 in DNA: TGTGCCTGGAGTCCAATTGGAAACATTCAGTACTTC.

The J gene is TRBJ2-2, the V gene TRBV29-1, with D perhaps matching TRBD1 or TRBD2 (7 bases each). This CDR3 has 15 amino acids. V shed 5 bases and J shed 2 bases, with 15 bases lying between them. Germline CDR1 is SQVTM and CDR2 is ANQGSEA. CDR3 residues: CSVLGGTDNTGELFF. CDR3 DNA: TGCAGCGTTTTGGGAGGGACAGACAACACCGGGGAGCTGTTTTTT.

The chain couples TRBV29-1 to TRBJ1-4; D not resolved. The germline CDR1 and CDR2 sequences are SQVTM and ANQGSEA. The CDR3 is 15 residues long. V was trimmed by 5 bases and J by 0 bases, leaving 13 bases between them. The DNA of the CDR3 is TGCAGCGTTTTCGTCCGTCTCGCAACTAATGAAAAACTGTTTTTT. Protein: CSVFVRLATNEKLFF.

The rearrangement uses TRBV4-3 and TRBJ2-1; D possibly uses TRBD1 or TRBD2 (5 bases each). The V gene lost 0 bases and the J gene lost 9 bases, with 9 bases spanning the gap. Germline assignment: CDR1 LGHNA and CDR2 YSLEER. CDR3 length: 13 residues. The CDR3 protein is CASSQDRDGEQFF. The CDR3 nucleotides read TGCGCCAGCAGCCAAGATCGGGACGGTGAGCAGTTCTTC.

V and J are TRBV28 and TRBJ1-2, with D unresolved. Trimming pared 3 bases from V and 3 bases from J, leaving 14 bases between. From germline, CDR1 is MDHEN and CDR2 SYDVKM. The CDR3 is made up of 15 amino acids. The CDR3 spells CASSFEGRPDYGYTF. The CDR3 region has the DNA TGTGCCAGCAGTTTCGAGGGCAGGCCGGACTATGGCTACACCTTC.

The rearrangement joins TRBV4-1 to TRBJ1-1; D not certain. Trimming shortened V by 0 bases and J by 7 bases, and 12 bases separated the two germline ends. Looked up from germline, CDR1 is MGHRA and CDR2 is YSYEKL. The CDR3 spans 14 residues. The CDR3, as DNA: TGCGCCAGCAGCCAAGATCCGGGAAGGGTTGAAGCTTTCTTT. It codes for CASSQDPGRVEAFF.

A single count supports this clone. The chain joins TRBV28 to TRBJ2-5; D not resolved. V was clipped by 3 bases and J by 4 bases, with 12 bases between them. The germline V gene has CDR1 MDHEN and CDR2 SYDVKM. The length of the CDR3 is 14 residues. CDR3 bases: TGTGCCAGCAGTTTGGGCACCCCAGGAGAGACCCAGTACTTC. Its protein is CASSLGTPGETQYF.

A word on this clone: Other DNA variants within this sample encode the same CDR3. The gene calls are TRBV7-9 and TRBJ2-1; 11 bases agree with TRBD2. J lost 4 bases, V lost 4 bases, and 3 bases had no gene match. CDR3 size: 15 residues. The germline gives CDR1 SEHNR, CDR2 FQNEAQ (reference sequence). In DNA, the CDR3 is TGTGCCAGCAGCTCGGGACTAGCGGAGTACAATGAGCAGTTCTTC. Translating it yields CASSSGLAEYNEQFF.

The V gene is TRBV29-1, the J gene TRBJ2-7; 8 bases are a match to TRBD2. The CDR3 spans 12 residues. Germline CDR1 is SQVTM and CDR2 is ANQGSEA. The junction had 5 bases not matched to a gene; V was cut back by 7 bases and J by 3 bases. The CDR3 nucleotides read TGCAGCGCACTAGCGGAGGGCTACGAGCAGTACTTC. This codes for CSALAEGYEQYF.

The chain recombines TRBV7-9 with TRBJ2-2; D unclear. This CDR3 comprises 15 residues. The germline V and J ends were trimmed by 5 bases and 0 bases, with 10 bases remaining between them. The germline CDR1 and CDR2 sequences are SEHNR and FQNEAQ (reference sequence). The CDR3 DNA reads TGTGCCAGCAGCCCCCCTCAGCCGAACACCGGGGAGCTGTTTTTT. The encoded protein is CASSPPQPNTGELFF.

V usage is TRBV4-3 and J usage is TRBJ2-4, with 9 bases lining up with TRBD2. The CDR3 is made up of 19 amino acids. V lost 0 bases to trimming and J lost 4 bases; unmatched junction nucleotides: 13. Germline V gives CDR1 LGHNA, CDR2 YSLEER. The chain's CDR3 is CASSQDPRRASGEKNIQYF. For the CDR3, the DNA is TGCGCCAGCAGCCAAGATCCTAGAAGGGCTAGCGGGGAGAAAAACATTCAGTACTTC.

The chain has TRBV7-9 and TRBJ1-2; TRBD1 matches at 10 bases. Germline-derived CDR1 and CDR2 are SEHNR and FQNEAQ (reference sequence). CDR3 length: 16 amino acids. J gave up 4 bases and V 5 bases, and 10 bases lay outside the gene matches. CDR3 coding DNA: TGTGCCAGCAGCCGTACTCGACAGGGGGCGAGCTATGGCTACACCTTC. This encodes CASSRTRQGASYGYTF.

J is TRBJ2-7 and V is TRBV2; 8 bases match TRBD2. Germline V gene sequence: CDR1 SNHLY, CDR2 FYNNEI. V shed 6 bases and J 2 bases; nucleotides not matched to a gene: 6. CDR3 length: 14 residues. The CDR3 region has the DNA TGTGCCAGCAGCGGGACTAGTTCGGCCTACGAGCAGTACTTC. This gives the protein CASSGTSSAYEQYF.

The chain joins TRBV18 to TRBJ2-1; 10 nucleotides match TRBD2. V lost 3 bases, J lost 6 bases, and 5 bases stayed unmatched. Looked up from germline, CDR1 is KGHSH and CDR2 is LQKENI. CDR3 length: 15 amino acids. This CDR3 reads CASSPLAGEGNEQFF. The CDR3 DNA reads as TGTGCCAGCTCACCGCTAGCGGGAGAGGGCAATGAGCAGTTCTTC.

CDR3 residues: CASSQDVVAGGPSYEQYF. The CDR3 DNA is TGCGCCAGCAGCCAAGATGTAGTAGCGGGGGGCCCGTCCTACGAGCAGTACTTC. V is TRBV4-3 and J is TRBJ2-7, with 10 bases matching TRBD2. This CDR3 has 18 residues. Germline V gives CDR1 LGHNA, CDR2 YSLEER. V shed 0 bases, J shed 1 base, and the junction held 9 bases outside the gene matches.

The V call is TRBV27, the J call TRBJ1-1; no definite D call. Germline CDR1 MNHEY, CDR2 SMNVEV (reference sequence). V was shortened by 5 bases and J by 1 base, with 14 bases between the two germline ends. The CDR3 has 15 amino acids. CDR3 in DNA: TGTGCCAGCAGTACCAGTGCAACAAGGAACACTGAAGCTTTCTTT. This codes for CASSTSATRNTEAFF.

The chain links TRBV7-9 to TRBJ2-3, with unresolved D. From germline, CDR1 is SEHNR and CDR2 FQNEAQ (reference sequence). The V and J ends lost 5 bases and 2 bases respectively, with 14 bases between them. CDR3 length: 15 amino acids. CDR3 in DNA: TGTGCCAGCAGCCCGTTAGCAGGATTCACAGATACGCAGTATTTT. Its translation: CASSPLAGFTDTQYF.

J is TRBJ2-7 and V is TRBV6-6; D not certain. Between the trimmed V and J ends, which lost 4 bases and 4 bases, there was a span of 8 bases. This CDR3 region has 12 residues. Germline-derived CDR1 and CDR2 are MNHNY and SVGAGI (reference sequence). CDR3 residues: CASSSTGYEQYF. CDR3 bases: TGTGCCAGCAGTTCGACTGGGTACGAGCAGTACTTC.

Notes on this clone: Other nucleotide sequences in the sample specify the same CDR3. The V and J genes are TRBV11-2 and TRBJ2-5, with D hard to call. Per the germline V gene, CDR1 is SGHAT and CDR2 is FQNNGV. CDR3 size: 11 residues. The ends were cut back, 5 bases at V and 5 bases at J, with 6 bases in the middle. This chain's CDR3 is CASSRRETQYF. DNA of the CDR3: TGTGCCAGCAGCCGAAGGGAGACCCAGTACTTC.

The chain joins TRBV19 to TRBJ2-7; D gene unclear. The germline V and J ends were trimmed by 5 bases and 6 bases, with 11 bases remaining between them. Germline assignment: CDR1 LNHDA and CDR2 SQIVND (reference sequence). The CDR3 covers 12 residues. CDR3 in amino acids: CASSGDPPEQYF. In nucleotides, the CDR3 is TGTGCCAGTAGTGGGGATCCACCCGAGCAGTACTTC.

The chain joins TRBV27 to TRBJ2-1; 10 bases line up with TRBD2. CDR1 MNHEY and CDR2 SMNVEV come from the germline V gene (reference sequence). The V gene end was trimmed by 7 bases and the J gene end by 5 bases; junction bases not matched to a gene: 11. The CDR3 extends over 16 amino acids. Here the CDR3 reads CASTPSSGSVHNEQFF. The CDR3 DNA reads TGTGCCAGCACCCCATCTAGCGGGAGCGTGCACAATGAGCAGTTCTTC.

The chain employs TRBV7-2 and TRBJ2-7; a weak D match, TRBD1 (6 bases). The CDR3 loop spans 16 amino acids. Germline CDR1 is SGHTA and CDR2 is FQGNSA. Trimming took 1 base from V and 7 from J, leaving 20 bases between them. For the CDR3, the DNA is TGTGCCAGCAGCTTAGAGGGGGAAGGGGCCCTGGTGGAGCAGTACTTC. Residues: CASSLEGEGALVEQYF.